A single sample gave rise to the 8 T cell receptor beta chains below, sequenced in a study of OX40 agonist ivuxolimab in advanced cancers. Library preparation used the immunoSEQ multiplex PCR assay. TCRdb obtained this table from immuneACCESS and retained in-frame rearrangements with V and J assigned. These tables miss some clones; where compared with another copy, unresolved V genes account for less than half of the shortfall, and the remainder is unexplained. Here the sample has over 95,000 clones; about 80% occur a single time. The top ten hold roughly 1.5% of the sample. The input for sequencing was CD4+ or CD8+ T cells sorted from blood, taken in a trial of the OX40 agonist ivuxolimab. These receptor sequences come from an adult with an advanced solid tumor such as melanoma, head and neck, liver or kidney cancer.

The V call is TRBV7-2, the J call TRBJ2-5, with no clear D. The CDR3 totals 14 residues. CDR1 and CDR2 from the germline V gene are SGHTA and FQGNSA. The V gene lost 0 bases and the J gene lost 3 bases, with 8 bases spanning the gap. DNA for the CDR3: TGTGCCAGCAGCTTAGCGGGTCTGAAAGAGACCCAGTACTTC. Its protein is CASSLAGLKETQYF.

The J gene is TRBJ2-7, the V gene TRBV4-2, with D possibly matching TRBD2 (7 bases). The CDR3 contains 16 residues. V shed 4 bases and J shed 2 bases, with 18 bases lying between them. The germline gives CDR1 LGHNA, CDR2 YNFKEQ. CDR3 bases: TGTGCCAGCAGCCCCCAAAGGGGGGGAGAGGCCTACGAGCAGTACTTC. Amino acid sequence: CASSPQRGGEAYEQYF.

The V and J genes are TRBV4-3 and TRBJ2-7, with D hard to call. CDR1 and CDR2 (germline): LGHNA, YSLEER. The CDR3 runs 14 residues. V was clipped by 1 base and J by 5 bases, with 12 bases between them. The CDR3 reads CASSQVEGFHEQYF. The CDR3 coding sequence is TGCGCCAGCAGCCAAGTCGAAGGGTTCCACGAGCAGTACTTC.

The rearrangement links TRBV7-2 to TRBJ2-2; no reliable D call. Germline V gene sequence: CDR1 SGHTA, CDR2 FQGNSA. V was clipped by 0 bases and J by 2 bases, with 7 bases between them. The CDR3 sequence is 15 residues long. In nucleotides, the CDR3 is TGTGCCAGCAGCTTAGCAGGGTTTAACACCGGGGAGCTGTTTTTT. Protein sequence: CASSLAGFNTGELFF.

The chain carries TRBV7-3 and TRBJ1-5, with 7 bases aligning to TRBD1. Germline CDR1 and CDR2: SGHTA and FQGTGA. Trimming cost V 5 bases and J 6 bases; bases outside gene matches: 10. This CDR3 has 15 amino acids. The CDR3 protein is CASSEARGVSQPQHF. CDR3 bases: TGTGCCAGCAGCGAAGCCAGGGGGGTGAGTCAGCCCCAGCATTTT. The full variable domain, in which reference TRBV7-3 and TRBJ1-5 provide the parts outside the CDR3, is GAGVSQTPSNKVTEKGKYVELRCDPISGHTALYWYRQSLGQGPEFLIYFQGTGAADDSGLPNDRFFAVRPEGSVSTLKIQRTERGDSAVYLCASSEARGVSQPQHFGDGTRLSIL.

This clone has only one observation. V is TRBV7-2 and J is TRBJ2-7; TRBD1 matches at 7 bases. Per germline, CDR1 SGHTA and CDR2 FQGNSA. V was pared by 7 bases and J by 5 bases, with 11 bases of the junction left unmatched. This CDR3 contains 14 residues. DNA for the CDR3: TGTGCCAGCACTAGGGGGCAGGCCCAGGACGAGCAGTACTTC. Its translation: CASTRGQAQDEQYF.

The chain uses TRBV6-5 and TRBJ2-3, with 8 bases lining up with TRBD1. J gave up 5 bases and V 2 bases, and 9 bases lay outside the gene matches. CDR1 is MNHEY and CDR2 is SVGAGI in the germline V gene. This CDR3 has 16 amino acids. The CDR3 region is CASSYRGQGPVDTQYF. The DNA for the CDR3 is TGTGCCAGCAGTTACAGAGGACAGGGACCAGTAGATACGCAGTATTTT.

The chain joins TRBV7-3 to TRBJ2-7; no clear D gene. In germline, CDR1 is SGHTA, CDR2 FQGTGA. This CDR3 contains 11 residues. Trimming took off 4 bases at V and 3 bases at J, with 4 bases between the two ends. The CDR3 spells CASSSDYEQYF. CDR3 DNA: TGTGCCAGCAGCTCGGACTACGAGCAGTACTTC.